The 12 T cell receptor beta chains presented below share a single source sample, sequenced in a study of neoadjuvant anti-PD-1 for oral cavity cancer. Clones were read by immunoSEQ multiplex PCR, and TCRdb kept only the in-frame ones, dropping some. The data contain tens of thousands of clones, around 80% of them singletons. The specimen was PBMCs, collected before nivolumab (anti-PD-1) treatment. The receptors come from a person between 40 and 79 years old with oral cavity squamous cell carcinoma.

CDR3 residues: CASSSRGYEQYF. CDR3 nucleotide sequence: TGTGCCAGCAGCTCACGGGGCTACGAGCAGTACTTC. V is TRBV7-2 and J is TRBJ2-7; possible D gene TRBD2, 5 bases. Germline V CDR1 and CDR2: SGHTA, FQGNSA. The CDR3 covers 12 residues. Trimming stripped 4 bases from V and 3 bases from J, with 7 bases between.

The chain couples TRBV7-8 to TRBJ2-3; TRBD1 agrees at 10 bases. CDR3 length equals 13 residues. Germline V gene sequence: CDR1 SGHVS, CDR2 FQNEAQ. Trimming removed 5 bases from V and 8 bases from J; junction bases left unmatched: 4. The CDR3 reads CASSVRDRGTQYF. The DNA of the CDR3 is TGTGCCAGCAGCGTCCGGGACAGGGGTACGCAGTATTTT. Full variable domain (remainder filled in from reference TRBV7-8 and TRBJ2-3): GAGVSQSPRYKVAKRGQDVALRCDPISGHVSLFWYQQALGQGPEFLTYFQNEAQLDKSGLPSDRFFAERPEGSVSTLKIQRTQQEDSAVYLCASSVRDRGTQYFGPGTRLTVL.

This rearrangement joins TRBV7-9 to TRBJ2-3, with 11 bases identical to TRBD2. This CDR3 region has 15 residues. In germline, CDR1 is SEHNR, CDR2 FQNEAQ (reference sequence). The V and J ends lost 5 bases and 5 bases, in that order; junction bases with no gene match: 6. This CDR3 reads CASSVSGGAIDTQYF. DNA for the CDR3: TGTGCCAGCAGCGTTAGCGGGGGGGCCATAGATACGCAGTATTTT.

The J gene is TRBJ2-5, the V gene TRBV10-2; D not resolved. This CDR3 contains 15 residues. The germline V gene encodes CDR1 WSHSY and CDR2 SAAADI. Trimming removed 0 bases from V and 2 bases from J, with 10 bases in between. CDR3 nucleotides: TGCGCCAGCAGTGAGTCCGGCCTCTCACAAGAGACCCAGTACTTC. Protein sequence: CASSESGLSQETQYF.

The J gene is TRBJ1-2, the V gene TRBV6-5; 8 bases fit TRBD1. This CDR3 is built from 15 residues. The junction had 6 bases not matched to a gene; V was cut back by 4 bases and J by 2 bases. Germline CDR1 is MNHEY and CDR2 is SVGAGI. The CDR3 sequence: CASSSSGTGNYGYTF. The CDR3 DNA reads TGTGCCAGCAGTTCCTCCGGGACAGGCAACTATGGCTACACCTTC.

The rearrangement uses TRBV25-1 and TRBJ2-1; a possible D gene is TRBD2 (6 bases). CDR3 length: 16 amino acids. Trimming removed 3 bases at V and 2 bases at J, with 14 bases between. In germline, CDR1 is MGHDK, CDR2 SYGVNS. The CDR3 nucleotides are TGTGCCAGCAGTGACGAGCTAGCGCGGCCCTACAATGAGCAGTTCTTC. It translates to CASSDELARPYNEQFF. Based on the CDR3 plus reference TRBV25-1 and TRBJ2-1, the full variable domain is EADIYQTPRYLVIGTGKKITLECSQTMGHDKMYWYQQDPGMELHLIHYSYGVNSTEKGDLSSESTVSRIRTEHFPLTLESARPSHTSQYLCASSDELARPYNEQFFGPGTRLTVL.

The gene calls are TRBV7-3 and TRBJ2-2, with 8 positions matching TRBD2. With V trimmed by 2 bases and J by 5 bases, 7 bases remained unmatched. This CDR3 contains 16 residues. The V gene's germline CDR1 is SGHTA and CDR2 FQGTGA. The CDR3 region is CASSLLTGRGTGELFF. The CDR3 nucleotides are TGTGCCAGCAGCTTACTAACCGGGAGGGGAACCGGGGAGCTGTTTTTT.

The V and J genes are TRBV5-6 and TRBJ2-3; 14 bases align to TRBD2. The CDR3 is 17 amino acids. CDR1 SGHDT and CDR2 YYEEEE come from the germline V gene. Unmatched junction bases numbered 3, after V lost 0 bases and J lost 3 bases. In DNA form, the CDR3 reads TGTGCCAGCAGCTTGGGACTAGCGGGAGGGCAAACAGATACGCAGTATTTT. It specifies CASSLGLAGGQTDTQYF.

This clone has a handful of counts. The chain has TRBV5-1 and TRBJ2-1; possibly TRBD1 for D (5 bases). The CDR3 has 12 residues. Trimming took 2 bases from V and 7 from J, leaving 7 bases between them. The germline V gene has CDR1 SGHRS and CDR2 YFSETQ. CDR3 amino acids: CASSFSGNEQFF. The CDR3 DNA sequence: TGCGCCAGCAGCTTCTCAGGGAATGAGCAGTTCTTC. The variable domain in full, completed from reference TRBV5-1 and TRBJ2-1, reads KAGVTQTPRYLIKTRGQQVTLSCSPISGHRSVSWYQQTPGQGLQFLFEYFSETQRNKGNFPGRFSGRQFSNSRSEMNVSTLELGDSALYLCASSFSGNEQFFGPGTRLTVL.

This rearrangement joins TRBV14 to TRBJ2-1; 8 bases align to TRBD2. The J segment lost 5 bases and the V segment lost 4 bases, leaving 7 bases of the junction unmatched. CDR1 and CDR2 from the germline V gene are SGHDN and FVKESK. CDR3 length equals 15 residues. In DNA form, the CDR3 reads TGTGCCAGCAGCCCGAGCGGGGGATCAAACAATGAGCAGTTCTTC. It yields the protein CASSPSGGSNNEQFF.

This sequence joins TRBV19 and TRBJ1-1; no definite D call. The V end lost 3 bases, the J end lost 3 bases, and 5 bases lay between the germline ends. The CDR3 runs 12 residues. Germline loops: CDR1 LNHDA, CDR2 SQIVND (reference sequence). The CDR3 loop is CASSIPDTEAFF. Here the CDR3 DNA reads TGTGCCAGTAGTATCCCCGACACTGAAGCTTTCTTT.

The chain recombines TRBV19 with TRBJ1-5; 11 bases are shared with TRBD1. Losses at the gene ends were 4 bases for V and 4 bases for J; bases not matched to a gene: 6. Germline-derived CDR1 and CDR2 are LNHDA and SQIVND (reference sequence). The CDR3 sequence is 16 residues long. In DNA form, the CDR3 reads TGTGCCAGTAGTAGCCCGGACAGGGGGCTTAATCAGCCCCAGCATTTT. Protein: CASSSPDRGLNQPQHF.